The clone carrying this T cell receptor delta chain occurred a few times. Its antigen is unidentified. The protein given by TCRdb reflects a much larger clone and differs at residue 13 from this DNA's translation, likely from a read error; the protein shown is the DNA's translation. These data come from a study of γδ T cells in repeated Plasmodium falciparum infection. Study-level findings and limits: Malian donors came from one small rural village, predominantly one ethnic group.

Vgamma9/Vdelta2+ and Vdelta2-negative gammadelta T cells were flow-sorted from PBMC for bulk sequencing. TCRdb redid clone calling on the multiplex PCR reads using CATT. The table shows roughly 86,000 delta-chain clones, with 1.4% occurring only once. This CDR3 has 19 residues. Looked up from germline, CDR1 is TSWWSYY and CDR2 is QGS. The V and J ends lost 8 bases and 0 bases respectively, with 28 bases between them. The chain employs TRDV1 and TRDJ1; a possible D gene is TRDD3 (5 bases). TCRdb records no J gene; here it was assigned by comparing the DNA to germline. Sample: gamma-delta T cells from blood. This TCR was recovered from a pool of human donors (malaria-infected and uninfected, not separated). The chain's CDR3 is CALPQIRPRSLGHTDKLIF. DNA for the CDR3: TGTGCTCTTCCTCAAATTCGGCCTCGTAGTCTGGGACACACCGATAAACTCATCTTT.